This T cell receptor (beta chain) was captured by sequencing in a study of blood T cell repertoires in COVID-19. Turning to the study itself: Sites in the United States, Italy and Spain provided acute and convalescent COVID-19 samples.

Germline V gives CDR1 SGHTA, CDR2 FQGNSA. The CDR3 contains 15 residues. With 1 base removed from V and 1 base from J, the gap between germline ends came to 9 bases. Living in about 25 US areas, the participants were between about 18 and 100 years of age. Which cohort a participant joined came from the clinical history participants gave. Original processing notes: Nucleated cell counts were estimated from reference gene primer amplification. Using immunoSEQ multiplex PCR, the repertoire was profiled, and TCRdb retains in-frame clones only, with some absent. That table supplies the V and J calls and clone size; D and trimming were determined from the DNA. The table records a few hundred thousand clones, 80% of them present only once.

The sequence was obtained from a man aged 25-40 years with acute COVID-19. Source material: PBMCs or T cells enriched from blood (not recorded which). V usage is TRBV7-2 and J usage is TRBJ2-3, with D possibly TRBD2 on 7 matching bases. The CDR3 loop reads CASSLGGGRTDTQYF. CDR3 in DNA: TGTGCCAGCAGCTTAGGGGGGGGCCGCACAGATACGCAGTATTTT. The whole variable domain, filled in from reference TRBV7-2 and TRBJ2-3, reads GAGVSQSPSNKVTEKGKDVELRCDPISGHTALYWYRQSLGQGLEFLIYFQGNSAPDKSGLPSDRFSAERTGGSVSTLTIQRTQQEDSAVYLCASSLGGGRTDTQYFGPGTRLTVL.